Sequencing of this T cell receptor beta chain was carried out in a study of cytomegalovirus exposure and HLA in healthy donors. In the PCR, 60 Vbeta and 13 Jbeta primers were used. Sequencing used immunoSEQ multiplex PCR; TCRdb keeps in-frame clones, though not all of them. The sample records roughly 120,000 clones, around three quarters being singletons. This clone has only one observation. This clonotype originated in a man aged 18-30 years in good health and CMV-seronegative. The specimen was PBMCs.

CDR3 in amino acids: CASSLLRGLGETQYF. The CDR3 nucleotides read TGTGCCAGCAGCTTGTTAAGGGGTTTGGGAGAGACCCAGTACTTC. The chain combines TRBV5-5 with TRBJ2-5, with D tentatively TRBD1 (5 bases). V lost 1 base and J 4 bases, leaving 14 bases between the germline ends. This CDR3 contains 15 residues. Per the germline V gene, CDR1 is SGHKS and CDR2 is YYEKEE (reference sequence).